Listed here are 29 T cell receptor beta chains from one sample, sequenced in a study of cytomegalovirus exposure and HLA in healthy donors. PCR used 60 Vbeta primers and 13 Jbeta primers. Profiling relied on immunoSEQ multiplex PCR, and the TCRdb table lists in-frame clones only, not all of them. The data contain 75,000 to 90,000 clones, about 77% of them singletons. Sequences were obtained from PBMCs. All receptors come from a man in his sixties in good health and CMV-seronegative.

The CDR3 DNA sequence: TGCGCCAGCAGCCCTGGGACTAGCGGGGGTTTCCGCTACGAGCAGTACTTC. Translated, it gives CASSPGTSGGFRYEQYF. The chain has TRBV5-1 and TRBJ2-7; 14 bases align to TRBD2. The germline V gene has CDR1 SGHRS and CDR2 YFSETQ. CDR3 size: 17 residues. V lost 4 bases, J lost 3 bases, and 9 bases stayed unmatched.

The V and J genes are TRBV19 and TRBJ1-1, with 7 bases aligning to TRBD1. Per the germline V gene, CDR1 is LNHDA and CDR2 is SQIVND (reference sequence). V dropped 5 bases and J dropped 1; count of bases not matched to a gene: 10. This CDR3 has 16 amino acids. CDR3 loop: CASSAQRQGRNTEAFF. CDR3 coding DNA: TGTGCCAGTAGTGCCCAAAGACAGGGCAGGAACACTGAAGCTTTCTTT.

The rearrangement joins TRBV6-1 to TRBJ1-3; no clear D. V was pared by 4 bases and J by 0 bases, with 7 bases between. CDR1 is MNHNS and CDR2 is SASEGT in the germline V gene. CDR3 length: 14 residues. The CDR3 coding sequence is TGTGCCAGCAGTGCGGCGGGCTCTGGAAACACCATATATTTT. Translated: CASSAAGSGNTIYF.

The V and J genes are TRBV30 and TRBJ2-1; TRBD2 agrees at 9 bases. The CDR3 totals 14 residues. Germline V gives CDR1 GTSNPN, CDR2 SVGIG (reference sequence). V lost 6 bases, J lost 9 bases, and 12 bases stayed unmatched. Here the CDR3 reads CACPAGTSTGEQFF. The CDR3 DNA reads TGTGCCTGCCCCGCCGGGACTAGCACGGGTGAGCAGTTCTTC.

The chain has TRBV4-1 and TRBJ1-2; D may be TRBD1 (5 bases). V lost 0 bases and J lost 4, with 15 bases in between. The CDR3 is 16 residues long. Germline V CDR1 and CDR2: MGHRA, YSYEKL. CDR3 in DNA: TGCGCCAGCAGCCAAGATCGCAGGGCGGATCGCTATGGCTACACCTTC. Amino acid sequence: CASSQDRRADRYGYTF.

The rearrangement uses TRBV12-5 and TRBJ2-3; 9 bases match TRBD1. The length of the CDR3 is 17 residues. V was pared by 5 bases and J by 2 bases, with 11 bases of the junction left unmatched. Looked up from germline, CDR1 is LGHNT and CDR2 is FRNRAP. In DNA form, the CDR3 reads TGTGCTAGTGGTCCTCAGACCGGGACAGGGTACACAGATACGCAGTATTTT. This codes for CASGPQTGTGYTDTQYF.

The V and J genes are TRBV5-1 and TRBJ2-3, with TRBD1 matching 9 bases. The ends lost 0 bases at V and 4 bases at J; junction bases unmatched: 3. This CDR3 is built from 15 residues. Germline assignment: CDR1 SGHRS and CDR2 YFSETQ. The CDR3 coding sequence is TGCGCCAGCAGCTTGGAGGGGACAGGGCCAGATACGCAGTATTTT. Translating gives CASSLEGTGPDTQYF.

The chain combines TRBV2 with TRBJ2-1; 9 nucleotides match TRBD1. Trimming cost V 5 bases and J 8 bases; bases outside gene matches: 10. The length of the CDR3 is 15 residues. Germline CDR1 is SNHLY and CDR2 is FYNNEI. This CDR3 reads CASSWGQGLRDEQFF. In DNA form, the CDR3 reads TGTGCCAGCAGTTGGGGACAGGGACTTAGGGATGAGCAGTTCTTC.

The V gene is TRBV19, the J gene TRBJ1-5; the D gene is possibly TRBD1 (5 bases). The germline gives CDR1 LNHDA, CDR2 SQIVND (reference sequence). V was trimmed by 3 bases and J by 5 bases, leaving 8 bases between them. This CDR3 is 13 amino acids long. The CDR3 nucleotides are TGTGCCAGTAGTATGTCGGGGGATCAGCCCCAGCATTTT. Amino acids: CASSMSGDQPQHF.

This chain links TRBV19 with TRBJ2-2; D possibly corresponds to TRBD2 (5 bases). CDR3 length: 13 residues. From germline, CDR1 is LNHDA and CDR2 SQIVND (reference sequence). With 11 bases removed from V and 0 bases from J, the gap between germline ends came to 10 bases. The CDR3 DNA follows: TGTGCCCTAGGAGGTGCGAACACCGGGGAGCTGTTTTTT. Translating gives CALGGANTGELFF.

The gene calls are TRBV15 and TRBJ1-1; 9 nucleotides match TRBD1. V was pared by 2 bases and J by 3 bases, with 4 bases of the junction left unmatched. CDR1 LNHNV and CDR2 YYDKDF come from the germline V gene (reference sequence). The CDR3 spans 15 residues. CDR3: CATSRKQGADTEAFF. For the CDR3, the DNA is TGTGCCACCAGCAGAAAACAGGGGGCGGACACTGAAGCTTTCTTT.

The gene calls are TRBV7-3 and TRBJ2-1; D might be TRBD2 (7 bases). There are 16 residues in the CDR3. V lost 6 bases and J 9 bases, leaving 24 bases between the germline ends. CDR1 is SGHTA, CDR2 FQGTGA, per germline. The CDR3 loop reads CASSRVGGLAWAEQFF. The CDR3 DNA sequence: TGTGCCAGCAGTCGGGTGGGGGGGCTGGCTTGGGCTGAGCAGTTCTTC. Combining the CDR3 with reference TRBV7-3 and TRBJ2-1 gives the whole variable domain GAGVSQTPSNKVTEKGKYVELRCDPISGHTALYWYRQSLGQGPEFLIYFQGTGAADDSGLPNDRFFAVRPEGSVSTLKIQRTERGDSAVYLCASSRVGGLAWAEQFFGPGTRLTVL.

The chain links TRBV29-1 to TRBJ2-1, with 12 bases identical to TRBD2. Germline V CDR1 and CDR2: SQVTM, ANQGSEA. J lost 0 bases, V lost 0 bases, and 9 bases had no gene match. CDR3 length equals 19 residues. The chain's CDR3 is CSVEDPASGGASSYNEQFF. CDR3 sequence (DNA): TGCAGCGTTGAAGATCCAGCTAGCGGGGGGGCCAGCTCCTACAATGAGCAGTTCTTC.

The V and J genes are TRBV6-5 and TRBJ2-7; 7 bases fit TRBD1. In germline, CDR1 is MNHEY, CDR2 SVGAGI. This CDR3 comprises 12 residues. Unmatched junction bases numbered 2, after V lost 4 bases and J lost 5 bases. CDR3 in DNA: TGTGCCAGCAGTTCGGGGACAGACGAGCAGTACTTC. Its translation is CASSSGTDEQYF.

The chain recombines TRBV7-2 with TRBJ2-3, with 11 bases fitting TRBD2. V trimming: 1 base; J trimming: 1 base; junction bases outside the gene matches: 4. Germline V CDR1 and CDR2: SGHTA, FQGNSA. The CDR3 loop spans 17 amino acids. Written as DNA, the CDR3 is TGTGCCAGCAGCTTAGACCTAGCGGGGGGTGGCACAGATACGCAGTATTTT. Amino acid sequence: CASSLDLAGGGTDTQYF.

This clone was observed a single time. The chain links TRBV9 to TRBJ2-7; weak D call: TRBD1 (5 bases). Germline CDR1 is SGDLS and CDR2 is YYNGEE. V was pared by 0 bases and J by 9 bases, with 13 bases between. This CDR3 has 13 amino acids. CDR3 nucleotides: TGTGCCAGCAGCGTAGTAGATTCAGGGTTGCAGTACTTC. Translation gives CASSVVDSGLQYF.

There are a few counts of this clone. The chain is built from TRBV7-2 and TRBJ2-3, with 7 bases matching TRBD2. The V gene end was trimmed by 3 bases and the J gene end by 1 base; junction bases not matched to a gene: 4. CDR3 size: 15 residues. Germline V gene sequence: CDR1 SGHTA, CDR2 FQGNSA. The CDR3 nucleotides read TGTGCCAGCAGCTTCGGGCTAGCGGGCACAGATACGCAGTATTTT. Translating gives CASSFGLAGTDTQYF.

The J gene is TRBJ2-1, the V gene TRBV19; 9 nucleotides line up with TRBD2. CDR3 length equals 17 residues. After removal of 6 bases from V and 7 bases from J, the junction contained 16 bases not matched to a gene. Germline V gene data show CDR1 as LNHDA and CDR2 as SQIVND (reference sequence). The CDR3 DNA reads TGTGCCAGTAGATGGCGGGGGGGGGTGTCCTACGGGAATGAGCAGTTCTTC. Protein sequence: CASRWRGGVSYGNEQFF.

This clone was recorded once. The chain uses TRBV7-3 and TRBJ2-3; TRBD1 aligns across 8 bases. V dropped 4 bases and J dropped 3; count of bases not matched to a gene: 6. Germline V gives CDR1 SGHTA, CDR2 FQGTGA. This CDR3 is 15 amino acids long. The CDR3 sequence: CASSSGQGSTDTQYF. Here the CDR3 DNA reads TGTGCCAGCAGCTCTGGACAGGGTTCGACAGATACGCAGTATTTT.

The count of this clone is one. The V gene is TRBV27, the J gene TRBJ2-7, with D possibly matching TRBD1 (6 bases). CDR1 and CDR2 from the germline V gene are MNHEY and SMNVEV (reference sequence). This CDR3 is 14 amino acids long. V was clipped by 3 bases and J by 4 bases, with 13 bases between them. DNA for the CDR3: TGTGCCAGCAGTTTTAGGGGACAAGGATACGAGCAGTACTTC. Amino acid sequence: CASSFRGQGYEQYF.

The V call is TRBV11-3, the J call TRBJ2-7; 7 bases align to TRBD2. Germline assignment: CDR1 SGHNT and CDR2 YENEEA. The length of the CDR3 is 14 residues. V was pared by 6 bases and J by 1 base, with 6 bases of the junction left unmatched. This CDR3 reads CASSLGRGSYEQYF. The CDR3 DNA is TGTGCCAGCAGTCTCGGGCGGGGGTCCTACGAGCAGTACTTC.

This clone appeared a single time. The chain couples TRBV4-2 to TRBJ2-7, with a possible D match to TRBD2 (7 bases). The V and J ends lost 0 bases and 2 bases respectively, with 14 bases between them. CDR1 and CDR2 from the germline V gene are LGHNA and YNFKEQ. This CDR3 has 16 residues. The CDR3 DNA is TGTGCCAGCAGCCAAGAGAAGGCGGGGGCCGCCTACGAGCAGTACTTC. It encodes CASSQEKAGAAYEQYF.

CDR3 sequence (DNA): TGTGCCAGCAGTGAAGTACACAACAATCAGCCCCAGCATTTT. Translating gives CASSEVHNNQPQHF. V usage is TRBV2 and J usage is TRBJ1-5, with no clear D. Between the trimmed V and J ends, which lost 1 base and 3 bases, there was a span of 7 bases. The CDR3 covers 14 residues. Per germline, CDR1 SNHLY and CDR2 FYNNEI.

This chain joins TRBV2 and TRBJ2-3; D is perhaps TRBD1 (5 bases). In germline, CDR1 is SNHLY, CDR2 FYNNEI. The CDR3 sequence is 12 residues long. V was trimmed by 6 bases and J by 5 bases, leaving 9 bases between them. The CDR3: CASRGPGDTQYF. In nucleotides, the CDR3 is TGTGCCAGCAGGGGGCCGGGAGATACGCAGTATTTT. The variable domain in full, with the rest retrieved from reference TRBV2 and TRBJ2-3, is EPEVTQTPSHQVTQMGQEVILRCVPISNHLYFYWYRQILGQKVEFLVSFYNNEISEKSEIFDDQFSVERPDGSNFTLKIRSTKLEDSAMYFCASRGPGDTQYFGPGTRLTVL.

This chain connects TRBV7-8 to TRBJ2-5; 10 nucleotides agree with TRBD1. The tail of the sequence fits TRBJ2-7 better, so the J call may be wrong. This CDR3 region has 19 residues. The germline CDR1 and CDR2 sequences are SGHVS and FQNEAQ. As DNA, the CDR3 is TGTGCCAGCAGCTCCAAGGCCGCGATTGGGACAGGGGCCTCCTACGAGCAGTACTTC. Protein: CASSSKAAIGTGASYEQYF.

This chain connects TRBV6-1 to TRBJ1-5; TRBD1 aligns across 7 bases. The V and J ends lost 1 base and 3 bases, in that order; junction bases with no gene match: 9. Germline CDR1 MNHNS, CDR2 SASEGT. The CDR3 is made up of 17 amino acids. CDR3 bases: TGTGCCAGCAGTGAAGGGAGAGACAGGGTATTCAATCAGCCCCAGCATTTT. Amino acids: CASSEGRDRVFNQPQHF.

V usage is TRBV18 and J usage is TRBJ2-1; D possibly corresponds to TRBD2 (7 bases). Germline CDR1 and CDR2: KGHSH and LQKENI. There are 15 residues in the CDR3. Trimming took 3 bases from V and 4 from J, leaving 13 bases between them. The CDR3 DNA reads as TGTGCCAGCTCACCGGGGGGGGCTCGTTACAATGAGCAGTTCTTC. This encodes CASSPGGARYNEQFF.

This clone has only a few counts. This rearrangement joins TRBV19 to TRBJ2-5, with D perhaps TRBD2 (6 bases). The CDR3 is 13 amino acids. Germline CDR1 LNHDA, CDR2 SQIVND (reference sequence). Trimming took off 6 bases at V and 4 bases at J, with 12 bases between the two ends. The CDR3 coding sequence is TGTGCCAGTAGCTTCGCCGGGGGAGAGACCCAGTACTTC. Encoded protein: CASSFAGGETQYF.

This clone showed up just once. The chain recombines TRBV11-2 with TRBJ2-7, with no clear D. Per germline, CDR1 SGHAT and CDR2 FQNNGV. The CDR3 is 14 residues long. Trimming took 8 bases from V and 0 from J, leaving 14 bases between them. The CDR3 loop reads CASGSLARSYEQYF. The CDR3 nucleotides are TGTGCCAGCGGTAGCCTCGCGCGCTCCTACGAGCAGTACTTC.